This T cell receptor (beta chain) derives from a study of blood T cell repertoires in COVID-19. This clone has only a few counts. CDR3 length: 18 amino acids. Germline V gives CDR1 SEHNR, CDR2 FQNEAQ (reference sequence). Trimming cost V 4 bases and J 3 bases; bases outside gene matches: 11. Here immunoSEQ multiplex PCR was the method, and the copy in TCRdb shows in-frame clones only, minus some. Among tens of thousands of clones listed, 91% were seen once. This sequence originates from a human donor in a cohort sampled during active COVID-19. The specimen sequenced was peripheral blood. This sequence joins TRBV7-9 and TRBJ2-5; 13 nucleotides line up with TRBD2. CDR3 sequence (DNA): TGTGCCAGCAGCTGGACTAGCGGGGGCCCCCGAGGTAAAGAGACCCAGTACTTC. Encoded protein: CASSWTSGGPRGKETQYF.